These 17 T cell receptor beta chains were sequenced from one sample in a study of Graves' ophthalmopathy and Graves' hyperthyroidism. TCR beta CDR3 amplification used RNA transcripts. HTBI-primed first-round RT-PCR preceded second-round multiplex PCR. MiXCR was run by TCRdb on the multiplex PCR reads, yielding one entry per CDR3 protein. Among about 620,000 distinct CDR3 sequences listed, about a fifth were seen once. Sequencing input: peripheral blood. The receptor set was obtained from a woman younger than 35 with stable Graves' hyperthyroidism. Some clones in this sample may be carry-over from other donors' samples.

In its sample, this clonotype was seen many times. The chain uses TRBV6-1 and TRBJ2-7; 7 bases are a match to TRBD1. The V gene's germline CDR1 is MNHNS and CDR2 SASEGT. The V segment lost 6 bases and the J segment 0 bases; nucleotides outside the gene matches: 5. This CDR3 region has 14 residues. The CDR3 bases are TGTGCCAGCAGGATGGACAGGACCTCCTACGAGCAGTACTTC. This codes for CASRMDRTSYEQYF.

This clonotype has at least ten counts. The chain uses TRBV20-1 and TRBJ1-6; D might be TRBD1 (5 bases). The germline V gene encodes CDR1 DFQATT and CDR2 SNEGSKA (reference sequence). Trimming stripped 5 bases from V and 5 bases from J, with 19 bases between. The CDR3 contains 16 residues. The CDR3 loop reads CSARPETQGDNSPLHF. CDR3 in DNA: TGCAGTGCTCGACCAGAGACCCAGGGAGATAATTCACCCCTCCACTTT.

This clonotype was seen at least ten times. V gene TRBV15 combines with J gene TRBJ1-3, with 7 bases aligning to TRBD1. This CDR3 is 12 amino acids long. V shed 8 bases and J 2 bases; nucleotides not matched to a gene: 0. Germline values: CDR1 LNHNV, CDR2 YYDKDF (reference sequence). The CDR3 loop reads CATGTAGNTIYF. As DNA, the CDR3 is TGTGCCACCGGGACAGCTGGAAACACCATATATTTT.

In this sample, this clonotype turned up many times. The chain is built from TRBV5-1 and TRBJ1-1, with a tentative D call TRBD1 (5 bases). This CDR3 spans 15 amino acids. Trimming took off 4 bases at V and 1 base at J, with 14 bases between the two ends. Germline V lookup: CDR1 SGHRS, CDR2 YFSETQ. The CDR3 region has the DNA TGCGCCAGCAGCACCTCGACAGTTCCGAACACTGAAGCTTTCTTT. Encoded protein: CASSTSTVPNTEAFF.

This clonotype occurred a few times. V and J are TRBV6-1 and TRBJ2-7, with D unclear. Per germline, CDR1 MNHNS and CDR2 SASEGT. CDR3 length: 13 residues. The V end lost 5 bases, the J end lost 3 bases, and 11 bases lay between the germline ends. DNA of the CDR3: TGTGCCAGCAGTAGGGTCCTTGTCTACGAGCAGTACTTC. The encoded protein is CASSRVLVYEQYF.

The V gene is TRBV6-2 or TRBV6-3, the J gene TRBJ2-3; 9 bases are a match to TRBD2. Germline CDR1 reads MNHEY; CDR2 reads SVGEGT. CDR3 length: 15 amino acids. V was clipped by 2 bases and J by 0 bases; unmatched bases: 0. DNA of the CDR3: TGTGCCAGCAGTTACACTAGCGGGAGCACAGATACGCAGTATTTT. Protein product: CASSYTSGSTDTQYF.

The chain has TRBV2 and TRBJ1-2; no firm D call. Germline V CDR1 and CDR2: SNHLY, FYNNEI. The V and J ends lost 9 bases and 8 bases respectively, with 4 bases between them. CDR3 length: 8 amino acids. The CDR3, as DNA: TGTGCCAGTCGGGGCTACACCTTC. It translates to CASRGYTF.

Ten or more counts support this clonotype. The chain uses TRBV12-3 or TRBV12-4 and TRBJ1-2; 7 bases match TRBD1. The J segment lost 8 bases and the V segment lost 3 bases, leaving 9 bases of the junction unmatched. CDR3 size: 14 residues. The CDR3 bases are TGTGCCAGCAGTTTGGGACAGCGGGCGGGCGGCTACACCTTC. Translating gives CASSLGQRAGGYTF.

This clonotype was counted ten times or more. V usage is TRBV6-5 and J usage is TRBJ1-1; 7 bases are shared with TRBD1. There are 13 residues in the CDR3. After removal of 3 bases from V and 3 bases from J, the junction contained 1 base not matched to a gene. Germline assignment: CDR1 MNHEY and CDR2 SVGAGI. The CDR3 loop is CASSYTGDTEAFF. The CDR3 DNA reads TGTGCCAGCAGTTATACAGGGGACACTGAAGCTTTCTTT.

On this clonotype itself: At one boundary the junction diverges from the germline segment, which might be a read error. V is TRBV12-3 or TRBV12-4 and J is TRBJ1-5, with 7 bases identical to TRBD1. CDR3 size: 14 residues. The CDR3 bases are TGTGCCAGCAGTTTAGGAGGGGGCAATCAGCCCAAGCATTTT. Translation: CASSLGGGNQPKHF.

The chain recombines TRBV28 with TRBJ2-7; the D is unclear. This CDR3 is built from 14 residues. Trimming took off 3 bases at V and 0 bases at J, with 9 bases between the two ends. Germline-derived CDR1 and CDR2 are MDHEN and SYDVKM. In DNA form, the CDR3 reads TGTGCCAGCAGTTTTGCCTCACGCTCCTACGAGCAGTACTTC. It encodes CASSFASRSYEQYF.

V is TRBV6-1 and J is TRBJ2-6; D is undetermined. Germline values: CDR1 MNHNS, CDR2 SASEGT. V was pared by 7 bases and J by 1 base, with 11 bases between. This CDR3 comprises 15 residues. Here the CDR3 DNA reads TGTGCCAGCAATGGAGCGAAATCTGGGGCCAACGTCCTGACTTTC. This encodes CASNGAKSGANVLTF.

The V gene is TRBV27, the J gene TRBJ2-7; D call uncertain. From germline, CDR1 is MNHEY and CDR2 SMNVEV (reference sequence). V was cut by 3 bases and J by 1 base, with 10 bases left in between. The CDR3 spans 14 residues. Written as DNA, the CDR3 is TGTGCCAGCAGTTTCCAGCTTAATTCCTACGAGCAGTACTTC. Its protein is CASSFQLNSYEQYF.

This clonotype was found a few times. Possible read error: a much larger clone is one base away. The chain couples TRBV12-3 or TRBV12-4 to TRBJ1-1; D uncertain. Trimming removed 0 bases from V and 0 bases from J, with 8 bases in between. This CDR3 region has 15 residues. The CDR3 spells CASSLALGMNTEAFF. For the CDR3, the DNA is TGTGCCAGCAGTTTAGCGCTGGGGATGAACACTGAAGCTTTCTTT.

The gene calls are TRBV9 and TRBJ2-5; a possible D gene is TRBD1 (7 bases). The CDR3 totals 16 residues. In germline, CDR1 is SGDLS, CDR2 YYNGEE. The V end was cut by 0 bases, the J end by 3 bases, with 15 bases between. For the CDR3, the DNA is TGTGCCAGCAGCGTAGCCGGCATCAGGGGGGAAGAGACCCAGTACTTC. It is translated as CASSVAGIRGEETQYF.

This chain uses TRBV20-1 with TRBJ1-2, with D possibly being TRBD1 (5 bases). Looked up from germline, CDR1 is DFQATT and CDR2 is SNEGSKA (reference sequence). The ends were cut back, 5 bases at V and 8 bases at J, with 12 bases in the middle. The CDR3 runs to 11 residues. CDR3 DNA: TGCAGTGCTTTTAGGGGTGGCGGCTACACCTTC. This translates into CSAFRGGGYTF.

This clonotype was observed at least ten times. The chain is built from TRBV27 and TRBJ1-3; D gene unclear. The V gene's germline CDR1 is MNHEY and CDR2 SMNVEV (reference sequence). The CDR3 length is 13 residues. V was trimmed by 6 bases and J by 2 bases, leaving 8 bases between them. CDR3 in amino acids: CASSWAAGNTIYF. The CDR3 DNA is TGTGCCAGCAGCTGGGCAGCTGGAAACACCATATATTTT.